This T cell receptor (beta chain) was found in a study of T-cell reconstitution after alpha-beta-depleted transplantation in children. This clonotype was found a few times. This CDR3 comprises 15 residues. Germline V lookup: CDR1 SGHTA, CDR2 FQGTGA. The ends were cut back, 1 base at V and 5 bases at J, with 13 bases in the middle. Construction of the TCRbeta library involved unique molecular identifiers. MiXCR, run by TCRdb on the PCR reads, gives a single entry per CDR3 protein. The sample has about 540,000 distinct CDR3 sequences, 15% to 20% seen once. This sequence originates from a human donor who donated a stem cell graft to a child with acute lymphoblastic leukemia. V and J are TRBV7-3 and TRBJ2-3; D possibly corresponds to TRBD2 (5 bases). Material: PBMCs from the stem cell graft donor, obtained from the stem cell graft. The CDR3 sequence is CASSLMWEPGDTQYF. CDR3 nucleotides: TGTGCCAGCAGCTTAATGTGGGAGCCCGGAGATACGCAGTATTTT.